The entry below describes one TCR beta chain. This clonotype was seen only a few times. The antigen it binds to is not known. Per-base qualities were not stored, and no clone one base away is much larger. TCR beta CDR3 regions were amplified from RNA transcripts. For the first round of RT-PCR on the TCR CDR3, the HTBI primer set was used together with the Qiagen OneStep RT-PCR kit. The libraries were constructed in a second round of multiplex PCR and then size-selected and purified. Libraries were sequenced paired-end with 100 bp reads on an Illumina HiSeq2000. In the original analysis: Raw data were processed with SOAPnuke, discarding reads with adapters, uncalled bases, mean Phred below 15, or no exact constant-primer or identifier match. COPE v1.2.5 was used to merge the high-quality paired reads, and each unique nucleotide sequence was defined as a clonotype. MiTCR v1.1 was used to align the clonotypes against IMGT TRBV, TRBD and TRBJ reference segments. Only V-J combinations with frequency above 0.0001, covering about 99% of repertoires, were analysed. A TCS score was defined as the ratio of F50 (clonal expansion) to E x V (chaos), with BLOSUM62-based TCRdist applied between CDR3 peptides within each V-J. Welch's t-statistics and random forest reduced 514 V-J features to roughly 13, which were used in a naive Bayes classifier (R e1071). The raw public reads went through TCRdb reprocessing: fastp at Q25, MiXCR clone calling, in-frame beta chains kept. Rows are combined by CDR3 protein, so each entry shows the most common genes and DNA. These V and J calls are TCRdb output, not the study's own analysis. This sample holds some 500,000 distinct CDR3 sequences; 15% to 20% were observed only once. The ten largest clones capture around 32% of the sample.

These data originate in a study of T cells in Graves' hyperthyroidism and ophthalmopathy (dated by TCRdb to 2018 to 2020). Background on the whole study: Peripheral blood samples were taken at the time of initial diagnosis, prior to any treatment. After blood sampling, hyperthyroidism patients were treated with methimazole at a starting dose of 30 mg daily, and ophthalmopathy patients were treated with high-dose intravenous methylprednisolone. According to the paper, TCR Vbeta CDR3 sequencing was carried out on over 130 peripheral blood samples, which came from about 45 ophthalmopathy, 70 to 80 hyperthyroidism and about 17 progressor patients. For training and testing, the 100 or so patients in the discovery cohort were randomly divided in a 7:3 ratio. In several Graves' hyperthyroidism patients, the study also compared T-cell repertoires from thyroid tissue with T-cell repertoires from blood. TCR V-J signatures able to tell the groups apart were searched for in a discovery cohort of some 100 patients, of whom 43 had Graves' ophthalmopathy and under 65 had stable Graves' hyperthyroidism. Whether ophthalmopathy could be predicted prospectively was tested in an independent validation cohort made up of approximately 19 hyperthyroidism patients plus 17 patients who later progressed to ophthalmopathy. Overall results and qualifications from the work: No statistical method was used to fix the sample size in advance, and group allocation was not hidden from the investigators. In cross-validation, a model built on a 13 V-J signature told ophthalmopathy apart from stable hyperthyroidism with approximately 90% sensitivity and about 81% specificity, and in testing the same model reached 80%/75%. In validation, progression to ophthalmopathy was predicted by the model with 70.59% sensitivity and roughly 76% specificity, a median of roughly six months before onset. Blood samples also contained most of the expanded thyroid clonotypes (frequency above 0.001), which suggests that blood repertoires may reflect thyroid immune responses.

In the ophthalmopathy patients, disease was moderately to severely active, with a Clinical Activity Score of 3 or more, a NOSPECS grade of 4 or more, and a duration of less than 3 months. The study excluded patients with uncontrolled infections, other autoimmune diseases, pregnancy or lactation. Clinical symptoms, serum thyroxine and TRAb, thyroid ultrasound, and orbital computed tomography formed the basis for the diagnoses. PBMCs were separated from roughly 10 ml of fresh peripheral blood using Ficoll-Paque density gradient centrifugation. Total RNA was extracted using Trizol reagent, and RNA quality was assessed on an Agilent 2100 Bioanalyzer. Sequencing was carried out using blood. The receptor comes from a woman aged 25 to 39 with Graves' ophthalmopathy.

Here the CDR3 is given as CATSSTRKGSGQYF. The sequenced DNA: TGTGCCACCAGCTCAACCCGGAAGGGATCTGGGCAGTACTTC. The chain is encoded by TRBV24-1 joined to TRBJ2-7, with no confident D gene call. At the junction V is shortened by 7 bases and J by 9 bases, with 21 bases in between. The CDR3 runs 14 amino acids, cysteine and phenylalanine included. Of the read, only the CDR3 DNA is kept; its 42 bases are in frame from base 1. Via the germline V gene, CDR1 is KGHDR and CDR2 SFDVKD.